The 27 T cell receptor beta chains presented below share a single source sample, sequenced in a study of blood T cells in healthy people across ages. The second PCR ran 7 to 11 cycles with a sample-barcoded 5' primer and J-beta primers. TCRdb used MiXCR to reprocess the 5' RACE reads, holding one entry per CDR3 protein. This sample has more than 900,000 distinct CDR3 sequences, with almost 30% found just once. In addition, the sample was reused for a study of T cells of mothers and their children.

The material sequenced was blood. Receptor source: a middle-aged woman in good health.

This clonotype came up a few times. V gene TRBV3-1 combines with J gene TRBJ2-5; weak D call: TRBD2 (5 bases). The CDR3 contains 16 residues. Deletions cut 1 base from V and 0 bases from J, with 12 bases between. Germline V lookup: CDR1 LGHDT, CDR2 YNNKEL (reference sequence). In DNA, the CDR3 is TGTGCCAGCAGCCAAGGGTCAGCGAGGGACCAAGAGACCCAGTACTTC. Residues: CASSQGSARDQETQYF.

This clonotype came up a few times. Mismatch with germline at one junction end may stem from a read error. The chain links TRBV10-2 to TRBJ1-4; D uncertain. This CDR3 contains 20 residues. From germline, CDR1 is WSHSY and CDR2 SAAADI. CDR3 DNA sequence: TGCGCCAGCGGTGACCGTCCGATTGCTTTAGGATATCCAACTAATGAAAAACTGTTTTTT. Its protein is CASGDRPIALGYPTNEKLFF.

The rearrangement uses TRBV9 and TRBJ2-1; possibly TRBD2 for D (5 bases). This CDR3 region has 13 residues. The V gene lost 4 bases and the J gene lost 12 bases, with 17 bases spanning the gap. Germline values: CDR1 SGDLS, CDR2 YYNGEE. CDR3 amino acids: CASSLMEATGQFF. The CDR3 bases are TGTGCCAGCAGCCTGATGGAGGCCACGGGGCAGTTCTTC.

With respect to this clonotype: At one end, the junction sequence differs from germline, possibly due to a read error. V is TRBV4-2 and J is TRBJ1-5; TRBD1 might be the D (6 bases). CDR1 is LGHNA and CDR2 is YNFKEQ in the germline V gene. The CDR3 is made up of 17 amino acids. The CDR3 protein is CACSLFLQGYSNQPRHF. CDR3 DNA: TGTGCCTGCAGCCTCTTCTTACAGGGCTATTCCAATCAGCCCCGGCATTTT.

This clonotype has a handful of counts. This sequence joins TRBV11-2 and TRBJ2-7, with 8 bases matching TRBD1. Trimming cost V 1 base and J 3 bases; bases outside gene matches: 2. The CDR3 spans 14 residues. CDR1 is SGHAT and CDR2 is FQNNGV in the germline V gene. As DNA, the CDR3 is TGTGCCAGCAGCTTAGGGGGACAGGTCTACGAGCAGTACTTC. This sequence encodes CASSLGGQVYEQYF. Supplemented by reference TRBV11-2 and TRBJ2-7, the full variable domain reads EAGVAQSPRYKIIEKRQSVAFWCNPISGHATLYWYQQILGQGPKLLIQFQNNGVVDDSQLPKDRFSAERLKGVDSTLKIQPAKLEDSAVYLCASSLGGQVYEQYFGPGTRLTVT.

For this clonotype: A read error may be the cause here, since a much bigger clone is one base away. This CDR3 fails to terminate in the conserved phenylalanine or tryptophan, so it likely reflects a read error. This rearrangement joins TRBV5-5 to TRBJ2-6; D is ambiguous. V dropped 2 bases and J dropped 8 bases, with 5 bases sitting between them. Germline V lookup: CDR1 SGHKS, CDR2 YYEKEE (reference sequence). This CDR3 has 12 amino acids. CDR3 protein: CASSFETNVLTS. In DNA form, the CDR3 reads TGTGCCAGCAGCTTTGAAACCAACGTCCTGACTTCC.

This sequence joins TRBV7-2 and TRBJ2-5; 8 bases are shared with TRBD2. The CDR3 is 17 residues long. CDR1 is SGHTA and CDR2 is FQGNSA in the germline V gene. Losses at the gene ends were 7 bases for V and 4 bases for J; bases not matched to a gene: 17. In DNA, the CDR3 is TGTGCCAGCACTGGGGGTCTCGGGGGCGCGGGAGGAGAGACCCAGTACTTC. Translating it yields CASTGGLGGAGGETQYF.

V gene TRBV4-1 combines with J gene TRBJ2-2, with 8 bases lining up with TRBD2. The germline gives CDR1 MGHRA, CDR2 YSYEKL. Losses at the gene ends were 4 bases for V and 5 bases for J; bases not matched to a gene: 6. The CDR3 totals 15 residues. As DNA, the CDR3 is TGCGCCAGCAGCCCACGGACTAGCAGTACCGGGGAGCTGTTTTTT. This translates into CASSPRTSSTGELFF.

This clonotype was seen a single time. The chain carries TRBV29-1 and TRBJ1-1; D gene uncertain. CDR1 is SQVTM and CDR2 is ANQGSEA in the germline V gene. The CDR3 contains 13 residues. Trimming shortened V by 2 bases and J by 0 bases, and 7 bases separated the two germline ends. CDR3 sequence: CSVEKGVNTEAFF. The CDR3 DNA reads TGCAGCGTTGAAAAGGGAGTGAACACTGAAGCTTTCTTT.

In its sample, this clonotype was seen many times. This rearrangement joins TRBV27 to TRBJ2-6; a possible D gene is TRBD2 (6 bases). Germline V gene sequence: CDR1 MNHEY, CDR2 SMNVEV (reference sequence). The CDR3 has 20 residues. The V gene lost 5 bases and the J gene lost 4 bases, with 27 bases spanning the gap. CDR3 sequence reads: CASSPFIGGRGGPGANVLTF. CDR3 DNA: TGTGCCAGCAGTCCGTTCATCGGGGGACGCGGAGGTCCGGGGGCCAACGTCCTGACTTTC.

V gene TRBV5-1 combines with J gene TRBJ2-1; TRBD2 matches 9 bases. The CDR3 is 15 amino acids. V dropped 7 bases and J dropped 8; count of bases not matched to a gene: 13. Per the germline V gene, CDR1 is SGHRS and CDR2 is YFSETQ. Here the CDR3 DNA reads TGCGCCAGCCTAACGGGCGGGGGGGCCATATATGAGCAGTTCTTC. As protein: CASLTGGGAIYEQFF. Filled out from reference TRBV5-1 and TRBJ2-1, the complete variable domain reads KAGVTQTPRYLIKTRGQQVTLSCSPISGHRSVSWYQQTPGQGLQFLFEYFSETQRNKGNFPGRFSGRQFSNSRSEMNVSTLELGDSALYLCASLTGGGAIYEQFFGPGTRLTVL.

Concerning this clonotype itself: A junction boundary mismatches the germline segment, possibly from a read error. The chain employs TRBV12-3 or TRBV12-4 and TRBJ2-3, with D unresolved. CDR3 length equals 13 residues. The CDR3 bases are TGTGCCAGCAGTTTAGGCAGCACAGATGCGCAGTATTTT. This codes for CASSLGSTDAQYF.

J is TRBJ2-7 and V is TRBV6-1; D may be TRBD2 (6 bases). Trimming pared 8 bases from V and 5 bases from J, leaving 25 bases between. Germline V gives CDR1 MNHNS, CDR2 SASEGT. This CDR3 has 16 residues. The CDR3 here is CASCRVGTHIPNEQYF. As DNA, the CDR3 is TGTGCCAGCTGTCGGGTCGGGACTCACATTCCTAACGAGCAGTACTTC.

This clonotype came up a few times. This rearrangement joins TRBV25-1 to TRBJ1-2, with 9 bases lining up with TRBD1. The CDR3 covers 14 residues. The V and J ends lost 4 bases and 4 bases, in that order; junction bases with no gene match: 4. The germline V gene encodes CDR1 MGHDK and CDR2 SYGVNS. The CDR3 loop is CASSGTGASYGYTF. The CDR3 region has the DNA TGTGCCAGCAGTGGGACAGGGGCCAGCTATGGCTACACCTTC.

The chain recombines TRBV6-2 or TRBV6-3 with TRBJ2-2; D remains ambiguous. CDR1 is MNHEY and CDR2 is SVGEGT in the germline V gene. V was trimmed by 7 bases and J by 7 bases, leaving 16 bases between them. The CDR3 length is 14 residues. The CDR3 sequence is CASNLAGSGGELFF. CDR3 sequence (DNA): TGTGCCAGCAATTTGGCAGGTAGTGGCGGGGAGCTGTTTTTT.

CDR3 in DNA: TGTGCCAGCACTCTGGGGGGGAGGGGCCCGACAGATACGCAGTATTTT. It codes for CASTLGGRGPTDTQYF. The chain recombines TRBV6-6 with TRBJ2-3; 7 bases fit TRBD2. Losses at the gene ends were 7 bases for V and 3 bases for J; bases not matched to a gene: 13. Germline loops: CDR1 MNHNY, CDR2 SVGAGI (reference sequence). The CDR3 loop spans 16 amino acids.

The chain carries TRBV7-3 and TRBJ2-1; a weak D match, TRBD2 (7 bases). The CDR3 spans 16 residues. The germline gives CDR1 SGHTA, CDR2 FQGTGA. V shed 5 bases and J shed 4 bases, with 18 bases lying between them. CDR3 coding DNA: TGTGCCAGCAGCCCCCACCGGCGGGGGCCTTACAATGAGCAGTTCTTC. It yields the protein CASSPHRRGPYNEQFF.

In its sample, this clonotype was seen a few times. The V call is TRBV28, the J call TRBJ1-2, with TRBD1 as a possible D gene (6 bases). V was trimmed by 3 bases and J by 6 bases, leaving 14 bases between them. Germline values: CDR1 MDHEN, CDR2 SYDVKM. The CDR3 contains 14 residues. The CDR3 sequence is CASSFWGAPDGYTF. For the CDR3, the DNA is TGTGCCAGCAGTTTTTGGGGGGCGCCCGATGGCTACACCTTC.

CDR3 sequence (DNA): TGTGCCAGCAGTATGGGCCGACAGGGGTTCGGATCACCCCTCCACTTT. It is translated as CASSMGRQGFGSPLHF. The chain combines TRBV28 with TRBJ1-6; the match to TRBD1 covers 8 bases. The germline gives CDR1 MDHEN, CDR2 SYDVKM. CDR3 length: 16 residues. V lost 5 bases, J lost 10 bases, and 13 bases stayed unmatched.

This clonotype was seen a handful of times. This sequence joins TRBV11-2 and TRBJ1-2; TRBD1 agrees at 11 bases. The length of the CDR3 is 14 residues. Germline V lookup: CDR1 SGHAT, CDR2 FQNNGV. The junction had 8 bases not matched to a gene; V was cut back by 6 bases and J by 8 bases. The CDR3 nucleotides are TGTGCCAGCAGTCGAGGACAGGGGGCCTGGGGCTACACCTTC. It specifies CASSRGQGAWGYTF.

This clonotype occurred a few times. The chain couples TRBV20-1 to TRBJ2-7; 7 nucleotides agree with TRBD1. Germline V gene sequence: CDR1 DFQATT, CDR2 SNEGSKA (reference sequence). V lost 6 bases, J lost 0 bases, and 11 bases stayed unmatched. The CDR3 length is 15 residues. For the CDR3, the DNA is TGCAGTGCCCCGACTCCGGGACAGAGCTCCTACGAGCAGTACTTC. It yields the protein CSAPTPGQSSYEQYF.

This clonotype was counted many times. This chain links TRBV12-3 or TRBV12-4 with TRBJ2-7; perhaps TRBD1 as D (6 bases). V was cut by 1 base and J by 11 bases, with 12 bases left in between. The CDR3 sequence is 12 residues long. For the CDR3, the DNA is TGTGCCAGCAGTTTAGGAGACAGGACCGAGTACTTC. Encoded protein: CASSLGDRTEYF.

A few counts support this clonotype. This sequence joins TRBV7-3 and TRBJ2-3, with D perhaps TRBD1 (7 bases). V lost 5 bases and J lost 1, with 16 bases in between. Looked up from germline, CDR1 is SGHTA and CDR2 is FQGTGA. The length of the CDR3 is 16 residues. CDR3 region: CASSPGQPGGTDTQYF. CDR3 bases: TGTGCCAGCAGCCCGGGACAGCCGGGGGGCACAGATACGCAGTATTTT.

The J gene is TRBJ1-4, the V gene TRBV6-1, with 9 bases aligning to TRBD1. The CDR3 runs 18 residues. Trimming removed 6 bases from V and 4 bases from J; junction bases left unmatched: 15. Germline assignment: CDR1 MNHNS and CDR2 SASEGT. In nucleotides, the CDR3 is TGTGCCAGCAGGTCGGGGACAGGGACTATCAAAAGTAATGAAAAACTGTTTTTT. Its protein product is CASRSGTGTIKSNEKLFF.

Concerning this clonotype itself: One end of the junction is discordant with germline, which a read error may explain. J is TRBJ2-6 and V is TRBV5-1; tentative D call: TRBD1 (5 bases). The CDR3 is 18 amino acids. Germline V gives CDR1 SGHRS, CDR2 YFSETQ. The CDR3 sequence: CASSPAVKGVSGANVRTF. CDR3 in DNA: TGCGCCAGCAGCCCCGCAGTGAAAGGAGTCTCTGGGGCCAACGTCCGGACTTTC.

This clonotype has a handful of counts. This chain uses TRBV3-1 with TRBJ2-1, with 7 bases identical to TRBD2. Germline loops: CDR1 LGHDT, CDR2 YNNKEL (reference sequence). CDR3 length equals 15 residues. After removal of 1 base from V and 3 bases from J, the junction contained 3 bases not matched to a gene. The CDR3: CASSQVAGVYNEQFF. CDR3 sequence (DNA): TGTGCCAGCAGCCAAGTGGCGGGGGTCTACAATGAGCAGTTCTTC.

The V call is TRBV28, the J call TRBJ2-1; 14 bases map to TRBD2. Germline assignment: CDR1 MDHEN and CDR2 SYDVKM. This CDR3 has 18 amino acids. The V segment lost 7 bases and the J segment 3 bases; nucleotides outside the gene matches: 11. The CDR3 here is CASIPGLAGDTFYNEQFF. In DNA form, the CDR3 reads TGTGCCAGCATCCCGGGACTAGCGGGGGACACTTTCTACAATGAGCAGTTCTTC.